A selection of T cell receptor beta chains follows, all from one sample in a study of CD8 T cells in ankylosing spondylitis. One entry per CDR3 protein results from TCRdb running MiXCR on the 5' RACE reads. Here the sample spans 200,000 to 300,000 distinct CDR3 sequences, roughly 32% being singletons. Sequencing used blood, either unsorted or a sorted T cell fraction (not recorded which). The source is a male donor with ankylosing spondylitis or in good health (not recorded which). CDR3s include the opening cysteine and the closing phenylalanine or tryptophan. A D gene is named only where the DNA matches it firmly. Expanded clones get a size class; other rows say once, few or many, or leave the size out.

>few|TRBJ1-5|TRBD1|TRBV20-1
TGCAGTGCTACCCTGACAGGGGGCAATCAGCCCCAGCATTTT
CSATLTGGNQPQHF
>many|TRBJ2-5|.|TRBV29-1
TGCAGCGTTGGAACCGGGAGCCTGAGGGAGACCCAGTACTTC
CSVGTGSLRETQYF
>few|TRBJ2-7|.|TRBV4-1
TGCGCCAGCAGCCAATTCGACGGGGGCTACGAGCAGTACTTC
CASSQFDGGYEQYF
>many|TRBJ2-5|.|TRBV6-5
TGTGCCAGCAGTTACTCGAGTTCAGCAGGGACCCAGTACTTC
CASSYSSSAGTQYF
>.|TRBJ1-1|.|TRBV6-1
TGTGCCAGCAGTGAAGGGACAAGGAACACTGAAGCTTTCTTT
CASSEGTRNTEAFF
>.|TRBJ2-7|TRBD1|TRBV12-3/TRBV12-4
TGTGCCAGCAGTCGGGACAGGGCCGATGGCGAGCAGTACTTC
CASSRDRADGEQYF
>.|TRBJ2-3|.|TRBV20-1
TGCAGTGCTAGGGCTACGTCAAGTGGAGCGGATACGCAGTATTTT
CSARATSSGADTQYF
>few|TRBJ2-5|TRBD1|TRBV15
TGTGCCACCAGCCGGGACAGGGGATCGGAGACCCAGTACTTC
CATSRDRGSETQYF
>few|TRBJ2-7|.|TRBV7-2
TGTGCCAGCAGCGCCCTTCGGCCAGTGGTCCACGAGCAGTACTTC
CASSALRPVVHEQYF
>few|TRBJ2-4|.|TRBV20-1
TGCAGTGCGAGCCCAGGGTCAGGAAACATTCAGTACTTC
CSASPGSGNIQYF
>many|TRBJ2-3|TRBD2|TRBV5-1
TGCGCCAGCAGCTCCCAAGTAGCGGGGGGGACAGATACGCAGTATTTT
CASSSQVAGGTDTQYF
>.|TRBJ2-1|.|TRBV18
TGTGCCAGCTCACCAACCCGGCAGTACAATGAGCAGTTCTTC
CASSPTRQYNEQFF
>few|TRBJ2-1|.|TRBV5-1
TGCGCCAGCAGCTTGGAGGGGGTACGCAATGAGCAGTTCTTC
CASSLEGVRNEQFF
>few|TRBJ2-5|.|TRBV20-1
TGCAGTGTTACGTGGGAGACCCAGTACTTC
CSVTWETQYF
>.|TRBJ2-1|.|TRBV12-3/TRBV12-4
TGTGCCAGCAGTTTAGCGGGGGGACCAGACAATGAGCAGTTCTTC
CASSLAGGPDNEQFF
>.|TRBJ2-3|.|TRBV7-2
TGTGCCAGCAGCATCGGGGCCTCAACAGATACGCAGTATTTT
CASSIGASTDTQYF
>.|TRBJ2-7|.|TRBV10-3
TGTGCCATCAGTGAGGGTCAGGGAATAAACTACGAGCAGTACTTC
CAISEGQGINYEQYF
>.|TRBJ2-1|.|TRBV2
TGTGCCAGCAGTGGGGGGTCCACCTACAATGAGCAGTTCTTC
CASSGGSTYNEQFF
>.|TRBJ2-7|.|TRBV20-1
TGCAGTGCTAGCCGGGGGAGGCTGCACGAGCAGTACTTC
CSASRGRLHEQYF
>few|TRBJ1-1|TRBD1|TRBV5-5
TGTGCCAGCAGCGCGGACAGGGGTTTGAACACTGAAGCTTTCTTT
CASSADRGLNTEAFF
>.|TRBJ2-1|.|TRBV5-1
TGCGCCAGCAGCCACCTCGGCGGGGGCCCCAATGAGCAGTTCTTC
CASSHLGGGPNEQFF
>many|TRBJ2-1|TRBD1|TRBV20-1
TGCAGTGCTAACAGGGGTTTTGCGCAGTTCTTC
CSANRGFAQFF
>.|TRBJ1-2|TRBD1|TRBV5-1
TGCGCCAGCAGCCCACAGGGGGGGAGCGGACCTGCCTATGGCTACACCTTC
CASSPQGGSGPAYGYTF
>.|TRBJ2-1|TRBD2|TRBV5-1
TGCGCCAGCAGCCCGGCGGGGGGCGAGCAGTTCTTC
CASSPAGGEQFF
>.|TRBJ2-3|.|TRBV5-1
TGCGCCAGCAGCTCCCCGAGGCAGGCAGATACGCAGTATTTT
CASSSPRQADTQYF
>.|TRBJ2-7|.|TRBV27
TGTGCCAGCAGTTTTGGGGATAGCTCCTACGAGCAGTACTTC
CASSFGDSSYEQYF